This TCR beta chain was sequenced in a study of blood T cell repertoires in COVID-19. Study summary: Italy, Spain and the United States were the sources of the convalescent and acute COVID-19 samples. Sample material is recorded as cDNA or gDNA derived from T cells, B-cell-depleted T cells, or PBMCs.

From germline, CDR1 is MNHEY and CDR2 SVGEGT. This CDR3 comprises 14 residues. V was clipped by 2 bases and J by 5 bases; unmatched bases: 0. Original analysis: The assay estimated nucleated cells by amplifying reference gene primers. Only in-frame clones appear in the TCRdb table, and some are missing; sequencing was by immunoSEQ multiplex PCR. V, J and clone size are taken as reported in that table, and D and trimming were inferred from the DNA itself. Among under 110,000 clones, over 55% were seen once, and the ten largest hold about 1%. The chain couples TRBV6-2 or TRBV6-3 to TRBJ2-2; 9 nucleotides agree with TRBD2. The sequence derives from a human donor with acute or convalescent COVID-19. The donor label of this sample is uncertain. Sequencing was performed on peripheral blood. The CDR3 DNA follows: TGTGCCAGCAGTTACCTAGCGGGGACCGGGGAGCTGTTTTTT. This gives the protein CASSYLAGTGELFF.